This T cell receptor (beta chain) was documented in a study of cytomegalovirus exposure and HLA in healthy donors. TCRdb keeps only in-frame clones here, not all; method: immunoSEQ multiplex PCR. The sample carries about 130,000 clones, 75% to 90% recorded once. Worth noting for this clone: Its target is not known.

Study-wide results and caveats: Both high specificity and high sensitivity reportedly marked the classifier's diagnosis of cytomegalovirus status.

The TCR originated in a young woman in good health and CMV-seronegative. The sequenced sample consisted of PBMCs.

The CDR3 nucleotides read TGTGCCAGCAGGTTCCGAGGGGGGGACGAAAAACTGTTTTTT. This translates into CASRFRGGDEKLFF. The rearrangement joins TRBV27 to TRBJ1-4; weak D call: TRBD1 (6 bases). The CDR3 is made up of 14 amino acids. CDR1 and CDR2 from the germline V gene are MNHEY and SMNVEV (reference sequence). V gave up 6 bases and J gave up 8 bases, with 16 bases separating them.